Each of the 15 T cell receptor beta chains below was sequenced from the same sample in a study of CD8+CD57+ T cells in acquired aplastic anemia. According to the study, genomic DNA was the template for TCR beta VDJ and CDR3 profiling. MiXCR, applied by TCRdb to the reads, yields one record per CDR3 protein. The sample carries 210,000 or so distinct CDR3 sequences, about half recorded once. Patients sequenced had flow cytometry evidence of CD8+CD57+ cell expansion. Sequencing used sorted CD4+, CD8+, or CD8+CD57+ T cells (not recorded which) from PBMCs. These receptors were collected from a human donor with aplastic anemia.

This clonotype has a single count. Sequence at one end of the junction differs from germline and may be a read error. The V call is TRBV5-1, the J call TRBJ2-7, with 12 bases fitting TRBD1. CDR1 and CDR2 from the germline V gene are SGHRS and YFSETQ. This CDR3 contains 14 residues. The CDR3 nucleotides are TGTGCCAGCAGGGGACAGGGGGCCGACTACGAGCAGTACTTC. Its protein is CASRGQGADYEQYF.

The count of this clonotype is one. This chain uses TRBV6-5 with TRBJ1-2; TRBD1 matches at 8 bases. V trimming: 5 bases; J trimming: 6 bases; junction bases outside the gene matches: 8. The CDR3 runs 14 residues. Germline V gives CDR1 MNHEY, CDR2 SVGAGI. CDR3 residues: CASSRTGLQDGYTF. CDR3 DNA sequence: TGTGCCAGCAGTCGGACAGGGTTACAAGATGGCTACACCTTC.

This sequence joins TRBV20-1 and TRBJ2-7; perhaps TRBD2 as D (6 bases). Trimming took off 6 bases at V and 1 base at J, with 13 bases between the two ends. Germline V lookup: CDR1 DFQATT, CDR2 SNEGSKA (reference sequence). The CDR3 runs to 13 residues. CDR3 in amino acids: CSAFSGFSYEQYF. The CDR3 DNA sequence: TGCAGTGCCTTTAGCGGTTTTTCCTACGAGCAGTACTTC.

The chain has TRBV2 and TRBJ2-2; D remains ambiguous. CDR1 is SNHLY, CDR2 FYNNEI, per germline. Trimming removed 6 bases from V and 6 bases from J, with 5 bases in between. The CDR3 runs 11 residues. The CDR3 DNA sequence: TGTGCCAGCAGCGCCGCCGGGGAGCTGTTTTTT. It is translated as CASSAAGELFF. The variable domain in full, with the rest retrieved from reference TRBV2 and TRBJ2-2, is EPEVTQTPSHQVTQMGQEVILRCVPISNHLYFYWYRQILGQKVEFLVSFYNNEISEKSEIFDDQFSVERPDGSNFTLKIRSTKLEDSAMYFCASSAAGELFFGEGSRLTVL.

This clonotype was found a few times. This sequence may be a read error, since a much larger clone differs from it by one base. The chain joins TRBV5-1 to TRBJ1-3, with a possible D match to TRBD1 (5 bases). The CDR3 is 15 residues long. Looked up from germline, CDR1 is SGHRS and CDR2 is YFSETQ. DNA of the CDR3: TGCGCCAGCAGCCCACAGGTGGACTCTGGAGACACCATATATTTT. Amino acid sequence: CASSPQVDSGDTIYF.

This clonotype has only one observation. The conserved closing phenylalanine or tryptophan is absent in this CDR3, likely reflecting a read error. The chain links TRBV7-9 to TRBJ2-2, with D tentatively TRBD1 (6 bases). Germline loops: CDR1 SEHNR, CDR2 FQNEAQ (reference sequence). This CDR3 has 14 residues. The CDR3 nucleotides are TGTGCTAGCAGCTTACCACAGGGCACCGGGGAGCTGTTTTCT. Protein sequence: CASSLPQGTGELFS.

V usage is TRBV29-1 and J usage is TRBJ2-3; perhaps TRBD2 as D (6 bases). Trimming took 2 bases from V and 4 from J, leaving 7 bases between them. The length of the CDR3 is 12 residues. CDR1 SQVTM and CDR2 ANQGSEA come from the germline V gene. The chain's CDR3 is CSVESGADTQYF. In DNA, the CDR3 is TGCAGCGTTGAATCGGGGGCAGATACGCAGTATTTT.

As concerns this clonotype: A much larger clonotype is one base distant, so this may be a read error. The chain combines TRBV5-4 with TRBJ2-3; 7 bases match TRBD1. The CDR3 loop spans 17 amino acids. The germline V gene has CDR1 SGHNT and CDR2 YYREEE (reference sequence). With 3 bases clipped from V and 3 bases from J, the junction kept 13 bases outside the gene matches. In DNA, the CDR3 is TGTGCCAGCAGCTCGAACGGCAGGGGGATGAGGACAGATACGCAGTATTTT. This encodes CASSSNGRGMRTDTQYF.

Comments on this clonotype: This may arise from a read error, as a much more abundant clone is one base away. Because the CDR3 is missing its conserved closing phenylalanine or tryptophan, this is likely a read error. The V gene is TRBV3-1, the J gene TRBJ1-2; 9 nucleotides match TRBD1. CDR1 and CDR2 from the germline V gene are LGHDT and YNNKEL (reference sequence). With V trimmed by 4 bases and J by 8 bases, 5 bases remained unmatched. The CDR3 contains 13 residues. CDR3 loop: CASSPNRGQGYTS. The CDR3 DNA reads as TGTGCCAGCAGCCCAAACAGGGGGCAGGGCTACACCTCC.

The chain combines TRBV7-3 with TRBJ2-3; 10 bases map to TRBD2. Germline assignment: CDR1 SGHTA and CDR2 FQGTGA. Trimming cost V 3 bases and J 1 base; bases outside gene matches: 1. The CDR3 length is 15 residues. CDR3 sequence: CASSFGTSGTDTQYF. DNA of the CDR3: TGTGCCAGCAGCTTTGGGACTAGCGGCACAGATACGCAGTATTTT. Filled out from reference TRBV7-3 and TRBJ2-3, the complete variable domain reads GAGVSQTPSNKVTEKGKYVELRCDPISGHTALYWYRQSLGQGPEFLIYFQGTGAADDSGLPNDRFFAVRPEGSVSTLKIQRTERGDSAVYLCASSFGTSGTDTQYFGPGTRLTVL.

This rearrangement joins TRBV20-1 to TRBJ2-3; D ambiguous. In germline, CDR1 is DFQATT, CDR2 SNEGSKA (reference sequence). The germline V and J ends were trimmed by 8 bases and 0 bases, with 6 bases remaining between them. The CDR3 has 11 amino acids. CDR3 region: CSPGSTDTQYF. The DNA of the CDR3 is TGCAGTCCCGGGAGCACAGATACGCAGTATTTT.

The CDR3: CASTGQGQRQPQHF. CDR3 sequence (DNA): TGTGCCAGCACCGGGCAGGGGCAGAGGCAGCCCCAGCATTTT. The V gene is TRBV2, the J gene TRBJ1-5; D perhaps matches TRBD1 (6 bases). The CDR3 length is 14 residues. V shed 7 bases and J shed 7 bases, with 17 bases lying between them. Germline V gene sequence: CDR1 SNHLY, CDR2 FYNNEI.

This clonotype came up many times. In nucleotides, the CDR3 is TGTGCCAGCAGTTACCCCGCGGGAGACGGGGCCTATGGCTACACCTTC. It encodes CASSYPAGDGAYGYTF. V is TRBV6-5 and J is TRBJ1-2; a possible D gene is TRBD1 (5 bases). CDR3 length equals 16 residues. Germline V CDR1 and CDR2: MNHEY, SVGAGI. Deletions cut 2 bases from V and 4 bases from J, with 17 bases between.

Details on this clonotype: An end of the junction does not agree with germline; a read error may underlie this. The V gene is TRBV9, the J gene TRBJ2-3; 8 bases match TRBD1. This CDR3 spans 14 amino acids. Germline-derived CDR1 and CDR2 are SGDLS and YYNGEE. CDR3 residues: CASSESATTGAQYF. CDR3 DNA: TGCGCCAGCAGTGAGTCAGCCACGACAGGGGCGCAGTATTTT. The variable domain in full, with the rest retrieved from reference TRBV9 and TRBJ2-3, is DSGVTQTPKHLITATGQRVTLRCSPRSGDLSVYWYQQSLDQGLQFLIQYYNGEERAKGNILERFSAQQFPDLHSELNLSSLELGDSALYFCASSESATTGAQYFGPGTRLTVL.

In regard to this clonotype: A read error is possible here, since a much larger clone lies one base away. The chain couples TRBV6-6 to TRBJ1-5, with a possible D match to TRBD1 (5 bases). CDR1 is MNHNY and CDR2 is SVGAGI in the germline V gene (reference sequence). This CDR3 region has 14 residues. The CDR3 sequence: CASRGDAGNQPLHF. The DNA of the CDR3 is TGTGCCAGCAGAGGGGATGCGGGCAATCAGCCCCTGCATTTT.